Shown below are 5 T cell receptor beta chains from a single sample sequenced in a study of cytomegalovirus exposure and HLA in healthy donors. The PCR employed 60 Vbeta primers together with 13 Jbeta primers. Data came from immunoSEQ multiplex PCR; TCRdb stores just in-frame clones and leaves some out. The repertoire holds around 140,000 clones, with about 80% as singletons. The sequenced sample consisted of PBMCs. The receptors here all came from a woman aged 18-29 years in good health and CMV-seropositive.

V gene TRBV5-1 combines with J gene TRBJ1-3; TRBD1 aligns across 7 bases. V trimming: 0 bases; J trimming: 2 bases; junction bases outside the gene matches: 5. The CDR3 contains 16 residues. Germline CDR1 is SGHRS and CDR2 is YFSETQ. The CDR3 coding sequence is TGCGCCAGCAGCTTGGTGTCGACAGGGCCTGGAAACACCATATATTTT. It is translated as CASSLVSTGPGNTIYF.

V usage is TRBV11-2 and J usage is TRBJ1-2; D is unresolved. Germline V gene data show CDR1 as SGHAT and CDR2 as FQNNGV. The CDR3 runs to 14 residues. V was trimmed by 6 bases and J by 7 bases, leaving 18 bases between them. CDR3 amino acids: CASSLAPGVGGYTF. Here the CDR3 DNA reads TGTGCCAGCAGTCTAGCGCCCGGGGTCGGTGGCTACACCTTC.

The V and J genes are TRBV5-1 and TRBJ2-2; 9 positions agree with TRBD1. The CDR3 spans 15 residues. V trimming: 4 bases; J trimming: 7 bases; junction bases outside the gene matches: 8. Germline CDR1 is SGHRS and CDR2 is YFSETQ. Here the CDR3 reads CASSVNRGQGGELFF. In nucleotides, the CDR3 is TGCGCCAGCAGCGTGAACAGGGGGCAGGGCGGGGAGCTGTTTTTT.

V and J are TRBV6-1 and TRBJ2-2, with a tentative D call TRBD1 (5 bases). The germline V and J ends were trimmed by 6 bases and 1 base, with 12 bases remaining between them. The CDR3 runs 15 residues. Per the germline V gene, CDR1 is MNHNS and CDR2 is SASEGT. CDR3 nucleotide sequence: TGTGCCAGCAGCCCTCCGACAGTGAACACCGGGGAGCTGTTTTTT. Translated, it gives CASSPPTVNTGELFF.

J is TRBJ1-1 and V is TRBV4-3, with a weak D call TRBD1 (6 bases). The CDR3 covers 14 residues. Trimming stripped 1 base from V and 7 bases from J, with 13 bases between. In germline, CDR1 is LGHNA, CDR2 YSLEER. The CDR3 sequence is CASSQGADRNEAFF. The CDR3 DNA is TGCGCCAGCAGCCAAGGGGCCGACAGGAATGAAGCTTTCTTT.